Following are 29 T cell receptor beta chains from one sample sequenced in a study of blood T cell repertoires in COVID-19. Profiled with immunoSEQ multiplex PCR; TCRdb holds only in-frame clones, not every one. The data show 200,000 to 250,000 clones, 70% to 85% seen once. Material: PBMCs or T cells enriched from blood (not recorded which). All receptors come from a middle-aged man who had recovered from COVID-19.

The V call is TRBV28, the J call TRBJ1-3; D perhaps matches TRBD1 (6 bases). In germline, CDR1 is MDHEN, CDR2 SYDVKM. CDR3 length equals 12 residues. Between the trimmed V and J ends, which lost 10 bases and 3 bases, there was a span of 10 bases. CDR3 bases: TGTGCCACTCAGGGGAGTGGAAACACCATATATTTT. It is translated as CATQGSGNTIYF.

This chain links TRBV9 with TRBJ2-3; D is possibly TRBD2 (6 bases). CDR3 length: 14 residues. Germline CDR1 and CDR2: SGDLS and YYNGEE. With 4 bases removed from V and 2 bases from J, the gap between germline ends came to 11 bases. The CDR3 loop reads CASSFRGYTDTQYF. CDR3 in DNA: TGTGCCAGCAGCTTTCGGGGGTACACAGATACGCAGTATTTT.

CDR3: CASSFRGQEGGYTF. Written as DNA, the CDR3 is TGTGCCAGCAGTTTCCGGGGACAGGAGGGTGGCTACACCTTC. V is TRBV27 and J is TRBJ1-2, with 8 bases aligning to TRBD1. V lost 3 bases to trimming and J lost 7 bases; unmatched junction nucleotides: 7. The CDR3 is 14 amino acids. In germline, CDR1 is MNHEY, CDR2 SMNVEV (reference sequence).

The chain recombines TRBV4-2 with TRBJ2-5; possibly TRBD1 for D (5 bases). CDR1 and CDR2 (germline): LGHNA, YNFKEQ. This CDR3 comprises 17 residues. The ends were cut back, 1 base at V and 2 bases at J, with 17 bases in the middle. This chain's CDR3 is CASSQAYPTGFQETQYF. CDR3 DNA: TGTGCCAGCAGCCAAGCCTACCCCACAGGTTTTCAAGAGACCCAGTACTTC.

There are a few counts of this clone. DNA for the CDR3: TGTGCCAGCAGTTACTCGCGCATAGCGGGAGCCTACGAGCAGTACTTC. It specifies CASSYSRIAGAYEQYF. V usage is TRBV6-5 and J usage is TRBJ2-7, with 9 bases matching TRBD2. This CDR3 has 16 residues. Germline assignment: CDR1 MNHEY and CDR2 SVGAGI. V lost 0 bases, J lost 2 bases, and 5 bases stayed unmatched.

The CDR3 spells CASSFSGGGNQPQHF. DNA for the CDR3: TGCGCCAGCAGCTTCTCAGGGGGTGGTAATCAGCCCCAGCATTTT. The chain carries TRBV5-1 and TRBJ1-5; TRBD1 aligns across 7 bases. V dropped 2 bases and J dropped 4; count of bases not matched to a gene: 6. This CDR3 spans 15 amino acids. Germline V lookup: CDR1 SGHRS, CDR2 YFSETQ. The variable domain in full, with the rest retrieved from reference TRBV5-1 and TRBJ1-5, is KAGVTQTPRYLIKTRGQQVTLSCSPISGHRSVSWYQQTPGQGLQFLFEYFSETQRNKGNFPGRFSGRQFSNSRSEMNVSTLELGDSALYLCASSFSGGGNQPQHFGDGTRLSIL.

The chain recombines TRBV7-7 with TRBJ2-1, with 9 bases identical to TRBD2. Germline V gene lookup returns CDR1 SSHAT and CDR2 FNYEAQ (reference sequence). Trimming at V came to 5 bases and at J to 4 bases, leaving 6 bases not matched to a gene. The CDR3 sequence is 15 residues long. The CDR3 bases are TGTGCCAGCAGCCCCACTAGCGGGCTGTACAATGAGCAGTTCTTC. This gives the protein CASSPTSGLYNEQFF.

The CDR3 protein is CASKITRQTNEKLFF. CDR3 coding DNA: TGTGCCAGCAAAATTACCCGACAGACTAATGAAAAACTGTTTTTT. The chain is built from TRBV2 and TRBJ1-4; possible D gene TRBD1, 5 bases. The germline V and J ends were trimmed by 7 bases and 2 bases, with 14 bases remaining between them. The CDR3 is 15 residues long. CDR1 and CDR2 (germline): SNHLY, FYNNEI.

This clone was picked up one time. V usage is TRBV7-9 and J usage is TRBJ2-3; 14 positions match TRBD2. The CDR3 runs to 16 residues. Germline loops: CDR1 SEHNR, CDR2 FQNEAQ (reference sequence). V trimming: 5 bases; J trimming: 3 bases; junction bases outside the gene matches: 4. The CDR3 loop is CASSPRTSGGTDTQYF. CDR3 sequence (DNA): TGTGCCAGCAGCCCCCGGACTAGCGGGGGGACAGATACGCAGTATTTT.

This rearrangement joins TRBV5-1 to TRBJ2-5; 7 bases line up with TRBD1. The CDR3 is made up of 14 amino acids. J gave up 1 base and V 3 bases, and 3 bases lay outside the gene matches. Germline-derived CDR1 and CDR2 are SGHRS and YFSETQ. CDR3 amino acids: CASSSGTAQETQYF. Written as DNA, the CDR3 is TGCGCCAGCAGCTCGGGGACAGCCCAAGAGACCCAGTACTTC.

The rearrangement uses TRBV7-2 and TRBJ2-5; perhaps TRBD1 as D (5 bases). Trimming stripped 1 base from V and 2 bases from J, with 14 bases between. The CDR3 consists of 16 residues. The germline V gene encodes CDR1 SGHTA and CDR2 FQGNSA. CDR3 sequence reads: CASSLERSGQQETQYF. CDR3 coding DNA: TGTGCCAGCAGCTTAGAGCGTTCCGGACAACAAGAGACCCAGTACTTC.

This chain links TRBV7-2 with TRBJ1-5; no firm D call. Trimming removed 1 base from V and 6 bases from J, with 13 bases in between. Looked up from germline, CDR1 is SGHTA and CDR2 is FQGNSA. CDR3 length equals 15 residues. In DNA form, the CDR3 reads TGTGCCAGCAGCTTAGTTTCGGGGAACGCTCAGCCCCAGCATTTT. This translates into CASSLVSGNAQPQHF.

This clone was detected only a few times. The chain employs TRBV29-1 and TRBJ1-4; TRBD1 aligns across 8 bases. Per the germline V gene, CDR1 is SQVTM and CDR2 is ANQGSEA. The V gene end was trimmed by 4 bases and the J gene end by 7 bases; junction bases not matched to a gene: 5. CDR3 length equals 13 residues. The chain's CDR3 is CSVAQGAGEKLFF. DNA of the CDR3: TGCAGCGTTGCGCAGGGGGCAGGTGAAAAACTGTTTTTT.

The chain couples TRBV3-1 (or the pseudogene TRBV3-2) to TRBJ2-2, with 11 nucleotides matching TRBD1. Per the germline V gene, CDR1 is LGHDT and CDR2 is YNNKEL (reference sequence). With 4 bases clipped from V and 9 bases from J, the junction kept 7 bases outside the gene matches. This CDR3 comprises 15 residues. In DNA form, the CDR3 reads TGTGCCAGCAGCCCCGGGACAGGGGGAATTCGGGAGCTGTTTTTT. Amino acids: CASSPGTGGIRELFF.

This clone has at least ten counts. This chain uses TRBV7-3 with TRBJ1-6; D is ambiguous. Germline V gives CDR1 SGHTA, CDR2 FQGTGA. The CDR3 is 12 residues long. Trimming cost V 3 bases and J 7 bases, with 4 bases left between them. The CDR3 DNA reads as TGTGCCAGCAGCTTCCAGAATTCACCCCTCCACTTT. Protein sequence: CASSFQNSPLHF.

The CDR3 region has the DNA TGTGCCAGCAGCCCGGACAGTCTGTTATGGGTCACCATATATTTT. It translates to CASSPDSLLWVTIYF. The chain carries TRBV7-9 and TRBJ1-3; D possibly corresponds to TRBD1 (6 bases). V lost 5 bases and J lost 9, with 20 bases in between. The CDR3 runs to 15 residues. The germline V gene has CDR1 SEHNR and CDR2 FQNEAQ (reference sequence).

V gene TRBV3-1 (or the pseudogene TRBV3-2) combines with J gene TRBJ2-1, with 7 bases lining up with TRBD2. Trimming at V came to 4 bases and at J to 2 bases, leaving 8 bases not matched to a gene. The length of the CDR3 is 16 residues. Germline CDR1 and CDR2: LGHDT and YNNKEL (reference sequence). The CDR3 sequence is CASSPLRLAAYNEQFF. CDR3 nucleotides: TGTGCCAGCAGCCCCTTGCGGCTAGCGGCCTACAATGAGCAGTTCTTC.

The gene calls are TRBV10-2 and TRBJ1-1, with D possibly TRBD1 on 5 matching bases. The germline V gene has CDR1 WSHSY and CDR2 SAAADI. The CDR3 runs to 13 residues. Trimming stripped 8 bases from V and 6 bases from J, with 16 bases between. CDR3 DNA: TGCGCCAGCTGTACCGTCGCGGGGGCTGAAGCTTTCTTT. It is translated as CASCTVAGAEAFF.

The V call is TRBV30, the J call TRBJ2-1; the D is unclear. Germline values: CDR1 GTSNPN, CDR2 SVGIG (reference sequence). CDR3 length: 14 residues. V gave up 5 bases and J gave up 8 bases, with 19 bases separating them. The CDR3 nucleotides are TGTGCCTGGGGATTCGTAGCCCCTGGGTATGAGCAGTTCTTC. Protein product: CAWGFVAPGYEQFF.

The CDR3 sequence is CASSSRTAEKLFF. The CDR3 coding sequence is TGCGCCAGCAGCTCGCGGACAGCCGAAAAACTGTTTTTT. The chain has TRBV5-1 and TRBJ1-4; weak D call: TRBD1 (6 bases). Germline V gives CDR1 SGHRS, CDR2 YFSETQ. This CDR3 contains 13 residues. The ends were cut back, 3 bases at V and 8 bases at J, with 11 bases in the middle.

The CDR3 sequence is CAAATGYSGNTIYF. The DNA for the CDR3 is TGTGCCGCAGCGACAGGTTACTCTGGAAACACCATATATTTT. The chain employs TRBV2 and TRBJ1-3, with D possibly being TRBD1 (6 bases). The V and J ends lost 11 bases and 0 bases respectively, with 14 bases between them. CDR3 length: 14 residues. The germline CDR1 and CDR2 sequences are SNHLY and FYNNEI.

The genes are TRBV18 and TRBJ2-7; 9 positions match TRBD2. Germline CDR1 KGHSH, CDR2 LQKENI. V lost 2 bases and J lost 6; bases outside the gene matches: 11. The CDR3 is 16 amino acids. The DNA of the CDR3 is TGTGCCAGCTCACCAGTGGTCCGGGGGACTAGCTCCGAGCAGTACTTC. Its translation: CASSPVVRGTSSEQYF. The whole variable domain, remainder taken from reference TRBV18 and TRBJ2-7, is NAGVMQNPRHLVRRRGQEARLRCSPMKGHSHVYWYRQLPEEGLKFMVYLQKENIIDESGMPKERFSAEFPKEGPSILRIQQVVRGDSAAYFCASSPVVRGTSSEQYFGPGTRLTVT.

This clone was detected only once. This chain links TRBV5-1 with TRBJ2-3; 8 bases line up with TRBD1. The V gene end was trimmed by 2 bases and the J gene end by 2 bases; junction bases not matched to a gene: 4. Germline assignment: CDR1 SGHRS and CDR2 YFSETQ. CDR3 length: 15 residues. CDR3 residues: CASSFQGAVTDTQYF. The CDR3 DNA follows: TGCGCCAGCAGCTTCCAGGGGGCGGTCACAGATACGCAGTATTTT.

This CDR3 is CASSYTFPPGSYEQYF. The CDR3, as DNA: TGTGCCAGCAGTTACACCTTCCCTCCCGGCTCCTACGAGCAGTACTTC. The chain combines TRBV6-2 or TRBV6-3 with TRBJ2-7, with D unresolved. The germline CDR1 and CDR2 sequences are MNHEY and SVGEGT. The V and J ends lost 2 bases and 0 bases respectively, with 14 bases between them. This CDR3 is built from 16 residues.

The chain recombines TRBV5-1 with TRBJ2-5, with D perhaps matching TRBD1 (6 bases). CDR1 SGHRS and CDR2 YFSETQ come from the germline V gene. V was pared by 1 base and J by 2 bases, with 9 bases between. The CDR3 consists of 14 residues. In DNA form, the CDR3 reads TGCGCCAGCAGCTTGAAGGGACAACAAGAGACCCAGTACTTC. This gives the protein CASSLKGQQETQYF.

The rearrangement links TRBV29-1 to TRBJ2-3, with 8 bases identical to TRBD2. From germline, CDR1 is SQVTM and CDR2 ANQGSEA. The CDR3 covers 15 residues. The V gene end was trimmed by 6 bases and the J gene end by 2 bases; junction bases not matched to a gene: 10. The CDR3 spells CSVAGGGGPTDTQYF. The CDR3 DNA is TGCAGCGTGGCCGGGGGGGGCGGGCCCACAGATACGCAGTATTTT.

The chain uses TRBV28 and TRBJ2-3, with 12 bases that match TRBD1. V gave up 10 bases and J gave up 5 bases; unmatched junction bases: 7. The CDR3 totals 14 residues. Germline CDR1 MDHEN, CDR2 SYDVKM. CDR3 nucleotide sequence: TGTGCCAACTCCGGGACAGGGGGCGGAGATACGCAGTATTTT. Amino acid sequence: CANSGTGGGDTQYF.

Notes on this clone: This sample also contains other DNA sequences that code for the same CDR3. CDR3 nucleotide sequence: TGTGCCAGCAGCCCCCGGACAGGGCAGGGCGAGCAGTACTTC. This translates into CASSPRTGQGEQYF. This sequence joins TRBV7-8 and TRBJ2-7; 8 bases line up with TRBD1. The germline gives CDR1 SGHVS, CDR2 FQNEAQ. Trimming removed 5 bases from V and 6 bases from J; junction bases left unmatched: 9. The CDR3 sequence is 14 residues long.

This sequence joins TRBV28 and TRBJ2-7; 16 nucleotides match TRBD2. Trimming took 6 bases from V and 2 from J; bases not matched to a gene: 10. From germline, CDR1 is MDHEN and CDR2 SYDVKM. The CDR3 extends over 18 amino acids. Here the CDR3 reads CASSAQGLAGGFAYEQYF. In DNA form, the CDR3 reads TGTGCCAGCAGCGCGCAGGGACTAGCGGGAGGGTTCGCCTACGAGCAGTACTTC.